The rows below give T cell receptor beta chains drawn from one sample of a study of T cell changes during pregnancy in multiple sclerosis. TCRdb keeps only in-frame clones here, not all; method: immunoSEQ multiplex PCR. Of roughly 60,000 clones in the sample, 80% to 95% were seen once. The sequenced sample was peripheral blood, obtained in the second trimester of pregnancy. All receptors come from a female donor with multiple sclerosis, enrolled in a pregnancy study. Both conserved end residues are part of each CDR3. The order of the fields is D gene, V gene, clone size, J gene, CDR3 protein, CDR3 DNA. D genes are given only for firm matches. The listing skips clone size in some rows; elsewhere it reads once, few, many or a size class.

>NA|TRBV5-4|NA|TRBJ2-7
CASSSELEQYF
TGTGCCAGCAGCTCCGAGTTGGAGCAGTACTTC
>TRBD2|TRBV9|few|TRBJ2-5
CASSPGLAGGTQETQYF
TGTGCCAGCAGCCCTGGACTAGCGGGAGGTACCCAAGAGACCCAGTACTTC
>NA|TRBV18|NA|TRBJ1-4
CASSQDTTNEKLFF
TGTGCCAGCTCACAGGACACAACTAATGAAAAACTGTTTTTT
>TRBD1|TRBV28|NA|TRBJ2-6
CASGTGTFSGANVLTF
TGTGCCAGTGGGACAGGAACATTCTCTGGGGCCAACGTCCTGACTTTC
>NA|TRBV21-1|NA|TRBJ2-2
CASSSTGCTGELFF
TGTGCCAGCAGCTCCACAGGGTGCACCGGGGAGCTGTTTTTT
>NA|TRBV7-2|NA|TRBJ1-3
CASSLGVSGNTIYF
TGTGCCAGCAGCTTAGGAGTATCTGGAAACACCATATATTTT
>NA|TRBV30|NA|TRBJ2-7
CAGQMMGEAEQYF
TGTGCCGGCCAGATGATGGGGGAGGCCGAGCAGTACTTC
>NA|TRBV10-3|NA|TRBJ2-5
CAISEGDSQETQYF
TGTGCCATCAGTGAGGGTGACAGCCAAGAGACCCAGTACTTC
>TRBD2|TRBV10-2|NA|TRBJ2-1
CASSEWPAGPINEQFF
TGCGCCAGCAGTGAGTGGCCAGCGGGACCGATCAATGAGCAGTTCTTC
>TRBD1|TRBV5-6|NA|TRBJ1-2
CASGQGNYGYTF
TGTGCCAGCGGACAGGGGAACTATGGCTACACCTTC
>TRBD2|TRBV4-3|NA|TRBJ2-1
CASSQDGAGGYGEQFF
TGCGCCAGCAGTCAAGATGGGGCCGGGGGGTATGGTGAGCAGTTCTTC
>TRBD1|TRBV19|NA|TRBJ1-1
CASSIRTGSRRTEAFF
TGTGCCAGTAGTATAAGGACAGGATCCCGACGGACTGAAGCTTTCTTT
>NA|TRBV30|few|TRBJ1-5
CAWGTGRNQPQHF
TGTGCCTGGGGTACAGGGCGAAATCAGCCCCAGCATTTT
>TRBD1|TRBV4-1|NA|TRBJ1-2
CASSLQETGHGYTF
TGCGCCAGCAGCCTACAGGAGACAGGGCATGGCTACACCTTC